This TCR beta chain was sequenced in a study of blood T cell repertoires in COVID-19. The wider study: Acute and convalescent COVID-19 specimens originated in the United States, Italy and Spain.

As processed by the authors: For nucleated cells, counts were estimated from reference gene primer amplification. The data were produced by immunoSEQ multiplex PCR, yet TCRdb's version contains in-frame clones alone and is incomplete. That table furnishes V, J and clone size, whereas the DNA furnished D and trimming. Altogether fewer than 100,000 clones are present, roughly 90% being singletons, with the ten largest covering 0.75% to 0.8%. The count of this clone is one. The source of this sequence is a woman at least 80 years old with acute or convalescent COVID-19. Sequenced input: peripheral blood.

The CDR3 region has the DNA TGTGCCAGTAGTATACGACAGGGTTTTTATCAGCCCCAGCATTTT. Translated, it gives CASSIRQGFYQPQHF. This chain links TRBV19 with TRBJ1-5; TRBD1 agrees at 7 bases. There are 15 residues in the CDR3. V was clipped by 2 bases and J by 5 bases; unmatched bases: 6. The germline gives CDR1 LNHDA, CDR2 SQIVND (reference sequence).